The rows below give T cell receptor beta chains drawn from one sample of a study of cytomegalovirus exposure and HLA in healthy donors. Assay: immunoSEQ multiplex PCR; the TCRdb copy retains only in-frame clones and omits some. The table shows approximately 140,000 clones, with nearly 90% occurring only once. The sequenced sample consisted of PBMCs. These receptors were collected from a middle-aged woman in good health and CMV-seronegative. Both conserved end residues are part of each CDR3. D genes are given only for firm matches. The size field is filled for only some rows; it gives once, few, many or a size class.

j_call d_call clone_size v_call cdr3_aa cdr3_nt
TRBJ1-4 TRBD1 NA TRBV11-2 CASRGGYEKLFF TGTGCCAGCAGAGGGGGCTATGAAAAACTGTTTTTT
TRBJ2-1 NA NA TRBV7-2 CASSLAQVTGQFF TGTGCCAGCAGCTTAGCGCAGGTCACCGGGCAGTTCTTC
TRBJ1-5 NA NA TRBV6-1 CASSPHGGEEPQHF TGTGCCAGCAGTCCCCACGGGGGTGAGGAGCCCCAGCATTTT
TRBJ2-7 TRBD1 NA TRBV7-9 CASSPTGVYEQYF TGTGCCAGCAGCCCAACAGGGGTGTACGAGCAGTACTTC
TRBJ2-1 TRBD2 NA TRBV6-1 CASSGEQGGSEQFF TGTGCCAGCAGTGGGGAGCAGGGCGGGAGTGAGCAGTTCTTC
TRBJ1-4 TRBD1 NA TRBV5-1 CASSLQGFNEKLFF TGCGCCAGCAGCTTACAGGGGTTTAATGAAAAACTGTTTTTT
TRBJ1-2 NA NA TRBV5-6 CASSLWSGSGYTF TGTGCCAGCAGCCTGTGGTCCGGGTCGGGCTACACCTTC
TRBJ2-7 NA NA TRBV10-3 CAIQAGVYYEQYF TGTGCCATTCAGGCAGGGGTGTACTACGAGCAGTACTTC
TRBJ2-3 NA once TRBV7-9 CSSSLTGDTQYF TGTTCCAGCAGCTTAACGGGGGATACGCAGTATTTT
TRBJ1-1 NA NA TRBV7-9 CASSLDGVGTEAFF TGTGCCAGCAGCTTAGACGGGGTGGGCACTGAAGCTTTCTTT
TRBJ1-1 NA NA TRBV7-9 CASSLQDTEAFF TGTGCCAGCAGCCTACAGGACACTGAAGCTTTCTTT
TRBJ2-1 NA NA TRBV11-3 CASSYDSGNYNEQFF TGTGCCAGCAGCTACGACAGTGGAAACTACAATGAGCAGTTCTTC
TRBJ2-7 TRBD1 NA TRBV19 CASSTSGQGWHEQYF TGTGCCAGTAGTACCTCTGGACAGGGCTGGCACGAGCAGTACTTC
TRBJ1-5 NA NA TRBV18 CASSPAQGVQPQHF TGTGCCAGCTCACCGGCACAGGGTGTTCAGCCCCAGCATTTT
TRBJ1-1 NA NA TRBV7-9 CASDTGMNTEAFF TGTGCCAGCGATACAGGGATGAACACTGAAGCTTTCTTT
TRBJ2-7 TRBD2 NA TRBV5-1 CASSSGTSGSYEQYF TGCGCCAGCAGCTCCGGGACTAGCGGGAGCTACGAGCAGTACTTC
TRBJ1-2 TRBD1 NA TRBV5-6 CASSFRTGYGGYTF TGTGCCAGCAGCTTCCGGACAGGGTATGGCGGCTACACCTTC
TRBJ2-4 TRBD1 NA TRBV4-3 CASSHLKQGSQNSIQYF TGCGCCAGCAGCCACCTCAAACAGGGGAGCCAAAATAGCATTCAGTACTTC
TRBJ2-7 TRBD2 NA TRBV11-3 CASSPRTSGTYEQYF TGTGCCAGCAGCCCGCGGACTAGCGGGACCTACGAGCAGTACTTC
TRBJ2-7 TRBD2 NA TRBV5-1 CASSLGAGGFHEQYF TGCGCCAGCAGCTTGGGAGCGGGAGGATTCCACGAGCAGTACTTC
TRBJ2-5 TRBD2 NA TRBV5-1 CASSRTSGVGQETQYF TGCGCCAGCAGCCGGACTAGCGGGGTTGGACAAGAGACCCAGTACTTC
TRBJ1-2 TRBD1 NA TRBV7-2 CASSFGTGEGGYTF TGTGCCAGCAGCTTCGGGACAGGGGAAGGGGGCTACACCTTC
TRBJ2-1 TRBD2 NA TRBV9 CASSGQGLAFNEQFF TGTGCCAGCAGCGGACAGGGACTAGCGTTTAATGAGCAGTTCTTC